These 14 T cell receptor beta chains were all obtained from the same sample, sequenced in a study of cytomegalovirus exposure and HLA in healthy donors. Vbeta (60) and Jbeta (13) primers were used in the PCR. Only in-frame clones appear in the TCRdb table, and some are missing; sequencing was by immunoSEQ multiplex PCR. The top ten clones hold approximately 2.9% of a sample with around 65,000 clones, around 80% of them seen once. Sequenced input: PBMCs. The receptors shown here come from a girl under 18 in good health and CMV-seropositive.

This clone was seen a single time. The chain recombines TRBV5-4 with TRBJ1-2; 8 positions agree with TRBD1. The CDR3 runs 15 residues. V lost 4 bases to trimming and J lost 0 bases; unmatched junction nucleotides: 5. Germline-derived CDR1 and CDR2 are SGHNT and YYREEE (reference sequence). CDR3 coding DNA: TGTGCCAGCAGCCCCCGGACAGGGTCTAACTATGGCTACACCTTC. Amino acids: CASSPRTGSNYGYTF.

The CDR3 coding sequence is TGTGCCAGCAGCTTTCGCGATTTCTCACTGATCTCTGGGGCCAACGTCCTGACTTTC. Its protein is CASSFRDFSLISGANVLTF. The V gene is TRBV7-8, the J gene TRBJ2-6; D not resolved. Germline values: CDR1 SGHVS, CDR2 FQNEAQ. Trimming took 3 bases from V and 0 from J, leaving 18 bases between them. The CDR3 covers 19 residues.

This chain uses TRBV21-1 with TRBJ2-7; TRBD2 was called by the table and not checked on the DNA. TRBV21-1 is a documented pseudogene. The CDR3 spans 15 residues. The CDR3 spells CASKPVRVFSYEQYF. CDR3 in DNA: TGTGCCAGCAAGCCCGTGCGGGTGTTCTCCTACGAGCAGTACTTC.

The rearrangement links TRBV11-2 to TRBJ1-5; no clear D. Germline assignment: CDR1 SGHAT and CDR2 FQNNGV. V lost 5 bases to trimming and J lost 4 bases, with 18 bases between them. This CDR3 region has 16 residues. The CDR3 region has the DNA TGTGCCAGCAGCCTCTGGTCGAGGGATCTAAATCAGCCCCAGCATTTT. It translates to CASSLWSRDLNQPQHF. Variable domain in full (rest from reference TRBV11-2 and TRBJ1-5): EAGVAQSPRYKIIEKRQSVAFWCNPISGHATLYWYQQILGQGPKLLIQFQNNGVVDDSQLPKDRFSAERLKGVDSTLKIQPAKLEDSAVYLCASSLWSRDLNQPQHFGDGTRLSIL.

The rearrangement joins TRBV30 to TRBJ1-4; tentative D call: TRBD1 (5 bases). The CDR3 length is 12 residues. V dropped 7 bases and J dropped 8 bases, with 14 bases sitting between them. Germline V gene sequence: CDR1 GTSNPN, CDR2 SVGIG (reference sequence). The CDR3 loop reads CASRGSGEKLFF. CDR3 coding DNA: TGTGCCTCTCGGGGGTCCGGAGAAAAACTGTTTTTT.

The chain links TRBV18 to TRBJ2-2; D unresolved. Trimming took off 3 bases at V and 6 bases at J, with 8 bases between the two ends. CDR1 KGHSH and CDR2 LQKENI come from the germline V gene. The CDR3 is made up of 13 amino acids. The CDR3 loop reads CASSPTTPGELFF. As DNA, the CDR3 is TGTGCCAGCTCACCGACGACTCCCGGGGAGCTGTTTTTT.

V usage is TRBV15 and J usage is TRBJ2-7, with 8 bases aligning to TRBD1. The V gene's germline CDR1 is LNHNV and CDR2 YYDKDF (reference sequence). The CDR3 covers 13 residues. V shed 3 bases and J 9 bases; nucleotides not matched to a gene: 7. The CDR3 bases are TGTGCCACCAGCAGTGAGACAGGGGCAACGCAGTACTTC. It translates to CATSSETGATQYF.

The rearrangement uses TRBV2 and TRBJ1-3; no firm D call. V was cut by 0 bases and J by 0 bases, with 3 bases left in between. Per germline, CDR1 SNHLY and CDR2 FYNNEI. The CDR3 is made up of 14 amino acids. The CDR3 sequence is CASSEASSGNTIYF. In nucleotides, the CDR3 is TGTGCCAGCAGTGAAGCGAGCTCTGGAAACACCATATATTTT.

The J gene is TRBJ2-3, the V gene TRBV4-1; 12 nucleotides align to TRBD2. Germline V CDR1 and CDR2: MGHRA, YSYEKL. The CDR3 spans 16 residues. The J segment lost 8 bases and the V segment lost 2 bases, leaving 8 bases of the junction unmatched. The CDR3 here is CASSQLLAGGDSTQYF. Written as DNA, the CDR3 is TGCGCCAGCAGCCAATTACTAGCGGGGGGCGACTCTACGCAGTATTTT.

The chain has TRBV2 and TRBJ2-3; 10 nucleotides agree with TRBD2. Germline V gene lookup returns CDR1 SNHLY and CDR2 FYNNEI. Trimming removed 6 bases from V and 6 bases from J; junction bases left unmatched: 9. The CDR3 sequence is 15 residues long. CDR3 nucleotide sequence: TGTGCCAGCAGCGGTCGGAGCGGGGGGGCGGATACGCAGTATTTT. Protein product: CASSGRSGGADTQYF.

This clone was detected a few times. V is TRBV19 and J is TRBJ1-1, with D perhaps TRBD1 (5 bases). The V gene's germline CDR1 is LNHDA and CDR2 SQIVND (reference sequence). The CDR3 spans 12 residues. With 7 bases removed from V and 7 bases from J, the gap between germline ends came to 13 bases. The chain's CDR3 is CASKSVRGEAFF. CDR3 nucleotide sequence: TGTGCCAGTAAATCGGTAAGGGGTGAAGCTTTCTTT.

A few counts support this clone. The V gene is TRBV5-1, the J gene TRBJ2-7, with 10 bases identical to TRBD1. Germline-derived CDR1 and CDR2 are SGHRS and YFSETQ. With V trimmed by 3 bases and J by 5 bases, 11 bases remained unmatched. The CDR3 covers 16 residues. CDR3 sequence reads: CASSSTLGQGRNEQYF. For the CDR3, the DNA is TGCGCCAGCAGCTCTACACTGGGACAGGGGAGGAACGAGCAGTACTTC.

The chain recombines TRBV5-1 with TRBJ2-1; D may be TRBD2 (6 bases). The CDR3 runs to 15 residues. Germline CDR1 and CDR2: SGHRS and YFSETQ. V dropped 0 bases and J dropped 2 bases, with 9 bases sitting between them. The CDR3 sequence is CASSLVGGAYNEQFF. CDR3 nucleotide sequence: TGCGCCAGCAGCTTGGTAGGAGGGGCCTACAATGAGCAGTTCTTC.

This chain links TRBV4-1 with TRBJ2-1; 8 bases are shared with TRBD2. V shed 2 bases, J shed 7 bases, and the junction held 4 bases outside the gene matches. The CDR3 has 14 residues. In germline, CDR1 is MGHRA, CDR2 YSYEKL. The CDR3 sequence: CASSQPSGSNEQFF. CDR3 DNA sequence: TGCGCCAGCAGCCAACCTAGCGGGTCAAATGAGCAGTTCTTC.